The sequence of this T cell receptor beta chain was determined in a study of cytomegalovirus exposure and HLA in healthy donors. Study conclusions and caveats: The dataset shows that most TCR sequences were rare, while some public TCRs occurred in many donors.

Germline CDR1 reads LGHNA; CDR2 reads YNFKEQ. The CDR3 extends over 15 amino acids. Unmatched junction bases numbered 3, after V lost 0 bases and J lost 3 bases. PCR was performed using 60 Vbeta and 13 Jbeta primers. The method was immunoSEQ multiplex PCR; TCRdb's version includes in-frame clones alone and lacks a portion of them. Seen here are over 95,000 clones, around 82% observed once, and the top ten hold approximately 5%. As for this clone: Antigen: not known.

The chain has TRBV4-2 and TRBJ2-7, with 9 bases aligning to TRBD2. The origin of this receptor is a woman aged 30 to 39 in good health and CMV-seropositive. The material sequenced was PBMCs. The CDR3 DNA is TGTGCCAGCAGCCAAGAGCGGGGGGGCGGCTACGAGCAGTACTTC. This sequence encodes CASSQERGGGYEQYF.